A selection of T cell receptor beta chains follows, all from one sample in a study of a mutant IDH1 vaccine in newly diagnosed glioma. What these receptors recognize is not known. Profiled with immunoSEQ multiplex PCR; TCRdb holds only in-frame clones, not every one. This sample has some 50,000 clones, with 85% to 95% found just once. The sample consisted of PBMCs, taken from a glioma patient whose treatment included an IDH1 peptide vaccine. The receptor set was obtained from a man in his fifties with glioma. Each CDR3 is given with its conserved first and last residue. A D gene is named only where the DNA matches it firmly. Expanded clones are given a class, and other clones once, few, many or no size at all.

v_gene	j_gene	abundance	d_gene	CDR3nt	CDR3aa
TRBV5-6	TRBJ1-1	-	TRBD1	TGTGCCAGCAGCGCCCCGGGACAGTGGTCTGAAGCTTTCTTT	CASSAPGQWSEAFF
TRBV4-2	TRBJ1-1	-	-	TGTGCCAGCAGCCTCGGTGAGTACACTGAAGCTTTCTTT	CASSLGEYTEAFF
TRBV11-2	TRBJ2-2	-	-	TGTGCCAGCAGCTTCTGGGGGAACACCGGGGAGCTGTTTTTT	CASSFWGNTGELFF
TRBV6-5	TRBJ2-1	-	-	TGTGCCAGCAGACCGGGCGGCGCCGCTAGGTGGGAGCAGTTCTTC	CASRPGGAARWEQFF
TRBV9	TRBJ2-3	-	-	TGTGCCAGCAGCGTAGGAACTTTCACAGATACGCAGTATTTT	CASSVGTFTDTQYF
TRBV19	TRBJ2-2	-	-	TGTGCCAGTAGTATCGGCGCGTCGAACACCGGGGAGCTGTTTTTT	CASSIGASNTGELFF
TRBV7-9	TRBJ2-1	-	-	TGTGCCAGCAGCCCGCAGAAGTATGGGAATGAGCAGTTCTTC	CASSPQKYGNEQFF
TRBV28	TRBJ2-2	-	-	TGTGCCAGCACCTTGCGGTCGGGGCTGAACACCGGGGAGCTGTTTTTT	CASTLRSGLNTGELFF
TRBV4-2	TRBJ2-5	few	TRBD2	TGTGCCAGCAGCCAAGCAGTTAGCGGGGGGGCCTCAAAGACCCAGTACTTC	CASSQAVSGGASKTQYF
TRBV30	TRBJ2-3	-	-	TGTGCCCTGGATCGTGCCGGGGGTTCAGATACGCAGTATTTT	CALDRAGGSDTQYF
TRBV18	TRBJ2-7	once	TRBD1	TGTGCCAGCTCACCCGGGGACAGGGGACCCTACGAGCAGTACTTC	CASSPGDRGPYEQYF
TRBV2	TRBJ2-3	once	-	TGTGCCAGCATGAGAGAGGGCACAGATACGCAGTATTTT	CASMREGTDTQYF
TRBV5-3	TRBJ2-1	-	TRBD2	TGTGCCAGAAGCCTTAGACTAGCGGGTGCCTGCGAGCAGTTCTTC	CARSLRLAGACEQFF
TRBV5-6	TRBJ2-7	-	-	TGTGCCAGCAGCCCCATTAGGGGAAGGGGAGGTGGCGAGCAGTACTTC	CASSPIRGRGGGEQYF
TRBV2	TRBJ2-3	once	-	TGTGCCAGCAAATTTCGCGGTTTCACAGATACGCAGTATTTT	CASKFRGFTDTQYF
TRBV9	TRBJ2-7	-	-	TGTGCCAGCAGCGTAGTTCCGGAGGCTTACGAGCAGTACTTC	CASSVVPEAYEQYF